These T cell receptor beta chains were read from a single sample in a study of shared clonotypes between healthy human individuals. The assay was immunoSEQ multiplex PCR, and TCRdb's table has in-frame clones only and misses some. The sample carries under 700,000 clones, roughly 95% recorded once. Sequencing input: naive CD8+ T cells sorted from blood. The receptors shown here come from a woman aged 25 to 39 in good health. The CDR3 runs from the conserved cysteine through the conserved F or W. A D gene is named only where the DNA matches it firmly. The size of a clone is reported for some rows only, either as once, few or many, or as a class for expanded clones.

j_call: TRBJ2-3
clone_size: -
v_call: TRBV28
d_call: -
cdr3_nt: TGTGCCAGCAGTGCCCGTAACACAGATACGCAGTATTTT
cdr3_aa: CASSARNTDTQYF

j_call: TRBJ1-1
clone_size: -
v_call: TRBV7-8
d_call: -
cdr3_nt: TGTGCCAGCAGCTTAAGTGAGGGAGCTTTCTTT
cdr3_aa: CASSLSEGAFF

j_call: TRBJ2-7
clone_size: once
v_call: TRBV6-6
d_call: -
cdr3_nt: TGTGCCAGCAGTGACATGTACGAGCAGTACTTC
cdr3_aa: CASSDMYEQYF

j_call: TRBJ2-5
clone_size: -
v_call: TRBV6-5
d_call: TRBD2
cdr3_nt: TGTGCCAGCAGTTACTCTCCCAGCGGGGACGAAGAGACCCAGTACTTC
cdr3_aa: CASSYSPSGDEETQYF

j_call: TRBJ2-1
clone_size: -
v_call: TRBV19
d_call: -
cdr3_nt: TGTGCCAGTAGTAGACACTACAATGAGCAGTTCTTC
cdr3_aa: CASSRHYNEQFF

j_call: TRBJ1-2
clone_size: -
v_call: TRBV9
d_call: TRBD1
cdr3_nt: TGTGCCAGCAGCGGTTGGGGGACAGGGGCCAAACACCACTATGGCTACACCTTC
cdr3_aa: CASSGWGTGAKHHYGYTF

j_call: TRBJ1-2
clone_size: -
v_call: TRBV15
d_call: -
cdr3_nt: TGTGCCACCAGCAGAGTCTTTGTCCCCTATGGCTACACCTTC
cdr3_aa: CATSRVFVPYGYTF

j_call: TRBJ2-3
clone_size: -
v_call: TRBV5-1
d_call: -
cdr3_nt: TGCGCCAGCAGTCGGGCCTTCGCTAGGGGGATGTCCACAGATACGCAGTATTTT
cdr3_aa: CASSRAFARGMSTDTQYF

j_call: TRBJ2-3
clone_size: -
v_call: TRBV28
d_call: TRBD2
cdr3_nt: TGTGCCAGCAGTCCGTCGGGCGGGAGGGCCTTCGCGCAGTATTTT
cdr3_aa: CASSPSGGRAFAQYF

j_call: TRBJ1-1
clone_size: -
v_call: TRBV29-1
d_call: -
cdr3_nt: TGCAGCGTTGAAGTGGGGTACACTGAAGCTTTCTTT
cdr3_aa: CSVEVGYTEAFF

j_call: TRBJ2-7
clone_size: -
v_call: TRBV28
d_call: TRBD1
cdr3_nt: TGTGCCAGCAGATCCTACAGGGGACCCTCCTACGAGCAGTACTTC
cdr3_aa: CASRSYRGPSYEQYF

j_call: TRBJ2-5
clone_size: -
v_call: TRBV27
d_call: -
cdr3_nt: TGTGCCAGCAGTTTGCGGGACAGCTCTACCCAGTACTTC
cdr3_aa: CASSLRDSSTQYF

j_call: TRBJ2-7
clone_size: -
v_call: TRBV28
d_call: TRBD2
cdr3_nt: TGTGCCAGCAGTTCTATCGGGGCGGGAGGGTTCGTTTTCCCCTACGAGCAGTACTTC
cdr3_aa: CASSSIGAGGFVFPYEQYF

j_call: TRBJ2-7
clone_size: -
v_call: TRBV10-1
d_call: TRBD1
cdr3_nt: TGCGCCAGCAGCCGGGACAGCGTCCCGTCCGAGCAGTACTTC
cdr3_aa: CASSRDSVPSEQYF

j_call: TRBJ2-7
clone_size: -
v_call: TRBV28
d_call: -
cdr3_nt: TGTGCCAGCATTCCCTTTGGGGGGGAGCAGTACTTC
cdr3_aa: CASIPFGGEQYF

j_call: TRBJ1-4
clone_size: -
v_call: TRBV11-2
d_call: -
cdr3_nt: TGTGCCAGCAGCTACGGGAATGAAAAACTGTTTTTT
cdr3_aa: CASSYGNEKLFF

j_call: TRBJ2-3
clone_size: once
v_call: TRBV27
d_call: TRBD2
cdr3_nt: TGTGCCAGCAGTTTATATAGCGGGGCCCGCACAGATACGCAGTATTTT
cdr3_aa: CASSLYSGARTDTQYF

j_call: TRBJ2-2
clone_size: -
v_call: TRBV15
d_call: TRBD2
cdr3_nt: TGTGCCACCAGCAGAGACGGACTAGCGGGAGACACCGGGGAGCTGTTTTTT
cdr3_aa: CATSRDGLAGDTGELFF

j_call: TRBJ2-7
clone_size: once
v_call: TRBV2
d_call: -
cdr3_nt: TGTGCCAGCAGTGGGGTCGGGATCTACGAGCAGTACTTC
cdr3_aa: CASSGVGIYEQYF

j_call: TRBJ2-1
clone_size: -
v_call: TRBV29-1
d_call: TRBD2
cdr3_nt: TGCAGCGGTAGAGCGCGACTAGCGGGAGGATCGGATGAGCAGTTCTTC
cdr3_aa: CSGRARLAGGSDEQFF

j_call: TRBJ2-2
clone_size: -
v_call: TRBV9
d_call: -
cdr3_nt: TGTGCCAGCAGCGTATTCAGGGTGCACACCGGGGAGCTGTTTTTT
cdr3_aa: CASSVFRVHTGELFF

j_call: TRBJ2-1
clone_size: -
v_call: TRBV28
d_call: -
cdr3_nt: TGTGCCAGCAGACGCCATGACAGCGACGAATACAATGAGCAGTTCTTC
cdr3_aa: CASRRHDSDEYNEQFF

j_call: TRBJ2-1
clone_size: -
v_call: TRBV27
d_call: -
cdr3_nt: TGTGCCAGCAGTCCCTTCCCGGGCAGCTCCTACAATGAGCAGTTCTTC
cdr3_aa: CASSPFPGSSYNEQFF

j_call: TRBJ2-1
clone_size: -
v_call: TRBV5-8
d_call: TRBD2
cdr3_nt: TGTGCCAGCACCCGCAGGGACTACCCATACAATGAGCAGTTCTTC
cdr3_aa: CASTRRDYPYNEQFF

j_call: TRBJ1-1
clone_size: -
v_call: TRBV5-6
d_call: -
cdr3_nt: TGTGCCAGCAGCTTGGTCCAGGGGCCGAACACTGAAGCTTTCTTT
cdr3_aa: CASSLVQGPNTEAFF

j_call: TRBJ2-3
clone_size: -
v_call: TRBV7-7
d_call: -
cdr3_nt: TGTGCCAGCAGCTTAGGCGGGGCTAGCACAGATACGCAGTATTTT
cdr3_aa: CASSLGGASTDTQYF

j_call: TRBJ1-2
clone_size: -
v_call: TRBV29-1
d_call: -
cdr3_nt: TGCAGCGTGGCCCACCTTAGGGACGGAGGTCTTGGCTACACCTTC
cdr3_aa: CSVAHLRDGGLGYTF

j_call: TRBJ2-2
clone_size: -
v_call: TRBV27
d_call: -
cdr3_nt: TGTGCCAGCAGTTTTTCTCCCGACACCGGGGAGCTGTTTTTT
cdr3_aa: CASSFSPDTGELFF

j_call: TRBJ1-2
clone_size: -
v_call: TRBV9
d_call: -
cdr3_nt: TGTGCCAGCAGCGCGCAGGACGGGAACTATGGCTACACCTTC
cdr3_aa: CASSAQDGNYGYTF

j_call: TRBJ2-7
clone_size: -
v_call: TRBV7-9
d_call: TRBD2
cdr3_nt: TGTGCCAGCAGCCAGCTCGGGGGAGGGCGAGGGCCCTACGAGCAGTACTTC
cdr3_aa: CASSQLGGGRGPYEQYF

j_call: TRBJ2-7
clone_size: -
v_call: TRBV5-1
d_call: -
cdr3_nt: TGCGCCAGCAGCTGGGGTGGCCCTGGGGGCTACGAGCAGTACTTC
cdr3_aa: CASSWGGPGGYEQYF

j_call: TRBJ1-2
clone_size: -
v_call: TRBV5-4
d_call: -
cdr3_nt: TGTGCCAGCAGCTTCGTGGGTGGCTACACCTTC
cdr3_aa: CASSFVGGYTF

j_call: TRBJ2-7
clone_size: -
v_call: TRBV11-3
d_call: -
cdr3_nt: TGTGCCAGCAGCTTAGTGGGGGAGACCTACGAGCAGTACTTC
cdr3_aa: CASSLVGETYEQYF